This TCR beta chain was sequenced during a study of shared clonotypes between healthy human individuals. A single count supports this clone. Its cognate antigen is unknown. All participating donors were Caucasian adults from Nashville, Tennessee. General observations from the study: Non-shared clonotypes had lower generation probabilities than clonotypes shared by all four sorted-subset donors.

This CDR3 is built from 17 residues. V was trimmed by 5 bases and J by 6 bases, leaving 22 bases between them. CDR1 and CDR2 from the germline V gene are MDHEN and SYDVKM. Clones were sequenced by immunoSEQ multiplex PCR, and TCRdb holds only the in-frame ones, with some missing. In the table there are millions of clones, around nine tenths of which are singletons. Input material: naive CD4+ T cells sorted from blood. Sample subset: CD45RA+ positively selected. The TCR sequence derives from a man in his late teens or twenties in good health. The chain has TRBV28 and TRBJ2-2, with D hard to call. CDR3 nucleotide sequence: TGTGCCAGCAGTCCGTACAAACCCCCTCGACGACCCGGGGAGCTGTTTTTT. This gives the protein CASSPYKPPRRPGELFF.